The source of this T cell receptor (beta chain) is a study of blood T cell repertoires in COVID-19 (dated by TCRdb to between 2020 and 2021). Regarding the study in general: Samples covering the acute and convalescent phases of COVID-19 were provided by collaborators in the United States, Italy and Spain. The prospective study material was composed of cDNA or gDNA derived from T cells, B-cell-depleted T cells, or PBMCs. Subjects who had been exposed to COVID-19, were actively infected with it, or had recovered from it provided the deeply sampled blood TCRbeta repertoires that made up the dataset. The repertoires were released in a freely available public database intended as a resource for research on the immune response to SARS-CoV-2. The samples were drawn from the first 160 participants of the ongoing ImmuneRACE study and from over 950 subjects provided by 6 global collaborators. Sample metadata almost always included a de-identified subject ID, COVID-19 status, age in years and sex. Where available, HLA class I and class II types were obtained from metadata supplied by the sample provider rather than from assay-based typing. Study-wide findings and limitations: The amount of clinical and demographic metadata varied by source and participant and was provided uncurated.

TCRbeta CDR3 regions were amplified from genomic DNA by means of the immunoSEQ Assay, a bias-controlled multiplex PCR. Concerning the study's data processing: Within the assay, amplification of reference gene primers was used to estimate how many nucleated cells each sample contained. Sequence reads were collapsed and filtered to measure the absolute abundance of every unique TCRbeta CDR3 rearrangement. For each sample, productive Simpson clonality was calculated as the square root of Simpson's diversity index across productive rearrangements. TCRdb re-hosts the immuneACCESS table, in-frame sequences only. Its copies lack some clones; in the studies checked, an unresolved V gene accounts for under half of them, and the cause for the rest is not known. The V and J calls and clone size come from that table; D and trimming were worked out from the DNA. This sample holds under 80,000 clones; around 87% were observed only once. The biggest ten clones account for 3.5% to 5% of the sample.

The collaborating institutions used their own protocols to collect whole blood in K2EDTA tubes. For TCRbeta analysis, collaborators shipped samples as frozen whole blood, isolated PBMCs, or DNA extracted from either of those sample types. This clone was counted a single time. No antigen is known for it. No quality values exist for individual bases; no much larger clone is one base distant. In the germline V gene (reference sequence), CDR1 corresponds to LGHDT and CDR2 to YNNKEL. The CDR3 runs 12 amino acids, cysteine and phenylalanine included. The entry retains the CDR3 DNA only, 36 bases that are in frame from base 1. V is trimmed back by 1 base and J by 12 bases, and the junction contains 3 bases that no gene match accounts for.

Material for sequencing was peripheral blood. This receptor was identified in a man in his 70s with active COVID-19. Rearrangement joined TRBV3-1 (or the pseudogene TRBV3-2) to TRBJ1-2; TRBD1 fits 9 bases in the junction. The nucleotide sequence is TGTGCCAGCAGCCAAGGGGACAGGGCGGACACCTTC. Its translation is CASSQGDRADTF.